Included here is one TCR beta chain sequence, with context. This entry is derived from a study of T cell responses to AZD1222 COVID-19 vaccine. Sequenced by immunoSEQ multiplex PCR; TCRdb stores in-frame clones only, minus some. The sample lists 150,000 to 200,000 clones; 92% were seen once. The CDR3 spans 13 residues. With 5 bases removed from V and 5 bases from J, the gap between germline ends came to 15 bases. CDR1 GTSNPN and CDR2 SVGIG come from the germline V gene (reference sequence). The gene calls are TRBV30 and TRBJ1-1; D possibly corresponds to TRBD1 (5 bases). The sequences come from peripheral blood, collected 28 days after the second AZD1222 dose. The receptor's source is an adult who received the AZD1222 COVID-19 vaccine. The CDR3 nucleotides read TGTGCCTGGGGCGGGGGTATAGAAACTGAAGCTTTCTTT. Its protein product is CAWGGGIETEAFF.